This TCR beta chain was identified in a study of T cell repertoires in cytomegalovirus infection. Study summary: The authors used CMV epitopes that were HLA-C-restricted (recently identified) and HLA-B-restricted (well studied). Overall study results and limits: Ex vivo responses were dominated by HLA-C-restricted CMV-specific TCR beta clonotypes. Pooled public TCR beta family frequency picked out CMV carriers with the relevant HLA.

MiXCR, run by TCRdb on the reads, gives a single entry per CDR3 protein. Of roughly 730,000 distinct CDR3 sequences listed, around 32% are singletons. In this sample, this clonotype turned up a few times. The antigen is unknown. CDR3 length: 15 amino acids. V was clipped by 3 bases and J by 9 bases; unmatched bases: 4. Sequencing was performed on cultured PBMCs, taken from culture after CMV antigen stimulation. This chain uses TRBV12-3 or TRBV12-4 with TRBJ2-1; 14 nucleotides agree with TRBD2. The source is a human donor in good health (CMV status not recorded). Some clones in this sample may be carry-over from other donors' samples. CDR3 nucleotides: TGTGCCAGCAGTTTCCTGGGGACTAGCGGGAGTGAGCAGTTCTTC. The encoded protein is CASSFLGTSGSEQFF.